Listed below are T cell receptor beta chains from one sample, sequenced in a study of control samples from healthy donors and cancer patients. Profiling relied on immunoSEQ multiplex PCR, and the TCRdb table lists in-frame clones only, not all of them. The sample holds about 55,000 clones, about 96% seen once. Material for sequencing was blood. The origin of the receptors is a woman between 18 and 29 years old in good health. Both conserved end residues are part of each CDR3. A D gene is named only where the DNA matches it firmly. Clone size appears in some rows only: once, few, many, or a class for an expanded clone.

V	J	D	size	CDR3	DNA
TRBV30	TRBJ1-6	NA	NA	CAWRWEGLGSPLHF	TGTGCCTGGAGGTGGGAGGGGCTAGGTTCACCCCTCCACTTT
TRBV6-5	TRBJ1-1	TRBD1	NA	CASTDRDRTEAFF	TGTGCCAGCACCGACAGGGACCGGACTGAAGCTTTCTTT
TRBV6-6	TRBJ1-4	NA	NA	CATILGSNNEKLFF	TGTGCCACCATCCTTGGCAGCAATAATGAAAAACTGTTTTTT
TRBV7-8	TRBJ1-1	NA	NA	CASSLVETLAEAFF	TGTGCCAGCAGCTTAGTGGAGACCTTGGCTGAAGCTTTCTTT
TRBV18	TRBJ1-5	NA	NA	CASSRGGNQPQHF	TGTGCCAGCTCACGCGGCGGAAATCAGCCCCAGCATTTT
TRBV6-2/TRBV6-3	TRBJ1-3	NA	NA	CASSYSPASGNTIYF	TGTGCCAGCAGTTACTCGCCGGCCTCTGGAAACACCATATATTTT
TRBV24-1	TRBJ1-2	TRBD1	once	CATSVTGGNYGYTF	TGTGCCACCAGTGTAACAGGGGGAAACTATGGCTACACCTTC
TRBV29-1	TRBJ1-2	NA	NA	CSVGTSNYGYTF	TGCAGCGTAGGGACTTCTAACTATGGCTACACCTTC
TRBV6-5	TRBJ1-5	TRBD1	NA	CASSADRGDQPQHF	TGTGCCAGCAGCGCCGACAGGGGCGATCAGCCCCAGCATTTT
TRBV20-1	TRBJ1-4	NA	NA	CSAPQPEKLFF	TGCAGTGCACCCCAGCCAGAAAAACTGTTTTTT
TRBV7-8	TRBJ1-2	TRBD1	NA	CASSLRDRDRSGYTF	TGTGCCAGCAGCCTCCGGGACAGGGACAGATCTGGCTACACCTTC
TRBV15	TRBJ1-1	TRBD1	NA	CATSTTGQGVKNTEAFF	TGTGCCACCAGCACGACGGGACAGGGTGTGAAAAACACTGAAGCTTTCTTT
TRBV18	TRBJ2-5	TRBD2	NA	CASSPGLAGEETQYF	TGTGCCAGCTCACCGGGACTAGCGGGAGAAGAGACCCAGTACTTC